This entry lists 32 T cell receptor beta chains sequenced from one sample in a study of blood T cell repertoires in COVID-19 (TCRdb year 2020). Receptors were amplified or captured by the immunoSEQ multiplex PCR assay. TCRdb re-hosts the immuneACCESS table, in-frame sequences only. Its copies lack some clones; in the studies checked, an unresolved V gene accounts for under half of them, and the cause for the rest is not known. The sample table lists 200,000 or so clones, 80% to 90% of them with a count of one. The ten largest clonotypes hold approximately 11% of the sample. Sample: peripheral blood. The receptors originated from a human donor with active or convalescent COVID-19. The donor label of this sample is uncertain.

There are a few counts of this clone. J is TRBJ1-2 and V is TRBV13, with TRBD1 matching 12 bases. Per germline, CDR1 PRHDT and CDR2 FYEKMQ (reference sequence). The CDR3 has 15 amino acids. Trimming cost V 4 bases and J 4 bases; bases outside gene matches: 4. The CDR3 is CASSYGTGGGYGYTF. The CDR3 DNA is TGTGCCAGCAGCTACGGGACAGGGGGCGGCTATGGCTACACCTTC. The full variable domain, rest sourced from reference TRBV13 and TRBJ1-2, is AAGVIQSPRHLIKEKRETATLKCYPIPRHDTVYWYQQGPGQDPQFLISFYEKMQSDKGSIPDRFSAQQFSDYHSELNMSSLELGDSALYFCASSYGTGGGYGYTFGSGTRLTVV.

CDR3 sequence reads: CASSERGLGLAGGKYNEQFF. The CDR3, as DNA: TGTGCCAGCAGTGAAAGGGGCCTGGGACTAGCGGGAGGGAAATACAATGAGCAGTTCTTC. The rearrangement links TRBV2 to TRBJ2-1; 16 nucleotides align to TRBD2. Germline trimming cut 2 bases from V and 4 bases from J; bases unmatched to any gene: 11. This CDR3 region has 20 residues. Germline V gene sequence: CDR1 SNHLY, CDR2 FYNNEI.

The chain links TRBV6-5 to TRBJ1-1; D may be TRBD1 (5 bases). CDR3 length: 15 residues. Germline CDR1 MNHEY, CDR2 SVGAGI. V gave up 7 bases and J gave up 1 base, with 16 bases separating them. CDR3 protein: CASTPPGPWNTEAFF. In nucleotides, the CDR3 is TGTGCCAGCACCCCTCCAGGGCCCTGGAACACTGAAGCTTTCTTT.

J is TRBJ1-3 and V is TRBV14, with TRBD1 matching over 9 bases. The CDR3 consists of 18 residues. With 4 bases clipped from V and 0 bases from J, the junction kept 10 bases outside the gene matches. CDR1 and CDR2 from the germline V gene are SGHDN and FVKESK. CDR3: CASSRDRVLTFSGNTIYF. The CDR3 nucleotides read TGTGCCAGCAGCCGGGACAGGGTCCTTACTTTCTCTGGAAACACCATATATTTT.

The V and J genes are TRBV7-9 and TRBJ1-1, with unresolved D. The CDR3 is 14 amino acids. Germline CDR1 and CDR2: SEHNR and FQNEAQ (reference sequence). Trimming cost V 0 bases and J 4 bases, with 9 bases left between them. CDR3 region: CASSLAPGSTEAFF. In nucleotides, the CDR3 is TGTGCCAGCAGCTTAGCGCCGGGGAGCACTGAAGCTTTCTTT.

This clone was found a few times. The V and J genes are TRBV2 and TRBJ1-4, with 8 bases matching TRBD1. The germline gives CDR1 SNHLY, CDR2 FYNNEI. V shed 6 bases and J 7 bases; nucleotides not matched to a gene: 7. CDR3 length equals 14 residues. The CDR3 DNA follows: TGTGCCAGCAGCCAACAGGGGGGTGGTGAAAAACTGTTTTTT. Translation: CASSQQGGGEKLFF.

The genes are TRBV5-1 and TRBJ2-2; TRBD1 matches at 8 bases. Germline loops: CDR1 SGHRS, CDR2 YFSETQ. With 4 bases clipped from V and 3 bases from J, the junction kept 5 bases outside the gene matches. The CDR3 sequence is 15 residues long. This CDR3 is CASSTRDRYTGELFF. The CDR3 nucleotides read TGCGCCAGCAGCACTCGGGACAGGTACACCGGGGAGCTGTTTTTT.

The chain combines TRBV11-2 with TRBJ1-6; 8 nucleotides agree with TRBD1. The CDR3 runs 15 residues. Germline V gene data show CDR1 as SGHAT and CDR2 as FQNNGV. V trimming: 0 bases; J trimming: 6 bases; junction bases outside the gene matches: 1. The CDR3 sequence: CASSLETGANSPLHF. CDR3 nucleotides: TGTGCCAGCAGCTTAGAGACAGGGGCTAATTCACCCCTCCACTTT.

The V call is TRBV3-1 (or the pseudogene TRBV3-2), the J call TRBJ1-1; D not resolved. The CDR3 totals 13 residues. CDR1 is LGHDT and CDR2 is YNNKEL in the germline V gene (reference sequence). V lost 6 bases and J 6 bases, leaving 14 bases between the germline ends. Written as DNA, the CDR3 is TGTGCCAGCAGACACCGGGGAGGCGCTGAAGCTTTCTTT. It is translated as CASRHRGGAEAFF.

The rearrangement links TRBV7-9 to TRBJ1-3; a possible D gene is TRBD1 (6 bases). V was trimmed by 3 bases and J by 2 bases, leaving 11 bases between them. Germline V gene data show CDR1 as SEHNR and CDR2 as FQNEAQ (reference sequence). The CDR3 loop spans 15 amino acids. CDR3 nucleotide sequence: TGTGCCAGCAGCTTCCGGGGGGCTCCTGGAAACACCATATATTTT. Its translation: CASSFRGAPGNTIYF.

CDR3 loop: CASSLGGGNREKLFF. DNA of the CDR3: TGTGCCAGCAGCTTAGGCGGGGGCAACAGGGAAAAACTGTTTTTT. The V and J genes are TRBV7-2 and TRBJ1-4, with D possibly matching TRBD1 (6 bases). Germline V gene sequence: CDR1 SGHTA, CDR2 FQGNSA. Trimming took 1 base from V and 8 from J, leaving 14 bases between them. This CDR3 region has 15 residues.

The chain combines TRBV5-4 with TRBJ2-7; 10 nucleotides agree with TRBD2. Germline V gene sequence: CDR1 SGHNT, CDR2 YYREEE (reference sequence). After removal of 0 bases from V and 6 bases from J, the junction contained 9 bases not matched to a gene. This CDR3 is built from 16 residues. This CDR3 reads CASSLAIPGLAPEQYF. As DNA, the CDR3 is TGTGCCAGCAGCTTGGCTATCCCGGGACTAGCGCCCGAGCAGTACTTC.

This chain connects TRBV16 to TRBJ1-1; D is unresolved. Germline CDR1 is KGHSY and CDR2 is FQNENV. Trimming pared 2 bases from V and 0 bases from J, leaving 7 bases between. This CDR3 spans 14 amino acids. CDR3 sequence (DNA): TGTGCCAGCAGCCAAGGGCTCATGAACACTGAAGCTTTCTTT. This sequence encodes CASSQGLMNTEAFF.

This clone was seen a few times. V gene TRBV4-1 combines with J gene TRBJ2-4; 15 nucleotides align to TRBD2. The CDR3 sequence is 18 residues long. The V gene's germline CDR1 is MGHRA and CDR2 YSYEKL. V shed 7 bases, J shed 9 bases, and the junction held 16 bases outside the gene matches. The CDR3 nucleotides are TGCGCCAGCACGGACATTGGGACTAGCGGGGGGACCCAAACCATTCAGTACTTC. Translated, it gives CASTDIGTSGGTQTIQYF.

In this sample, this clone turned up once. V and J are TRBV2 and TRBJ2-5; no reliable D call. Germline-derived CDR1 and CDR2 are SNHLY and FYNNEI. This CDR3 spans 11 amino acids. V lost 7 bases and J lost 5, with 8 bases in between. The CDR3 DNA reads TGTGCCAGCAACGATGAGGAGACCCAGTACTTC. It is translated as CASNDEETQYF.

This clone appeared a few times. The CDR3 sequence is CASSHPGQGAIYEQYF. In DNA, the CDR3 is TGCGCCAGCAGCCACCCGGGACAGGGGGCGATCTACGAGCAGTACTTC. The chain uses TRBV5-1 and TRBJ2-7; TRBD1 matches at 12 bases. The germline V gene encodes CDR1 SGHRS and CDR2 YFSETQ. Losses at the gene ends were 4 bases for V and 3 bases for J; bases not matched to a gene: 8. The CDR3 is made up of 16 amino acids.

This chain links TRBV12-2 with TRBJ1-4. TRBV12-2 is an annotated pseudogene. This CDR3 spans 13 amino acids. The CDR3 DNA is TGTGCAAGTCGCTCCCCGGTGAATGAAAAACTGTTTTTT. It translates to CASRSPVNEKLFF.

V and J are TRBV3-1 (or the pseudogene TRBV3-2) and TRBJ1-1, with unresolved D. V lost 1 base to trimming and J lost 1 base, with 4 bases between them. The CDR3 covers 13 residues. From germline, CDR1 is LGHDT and CDR2 YNNKEL (reference sequence). The CDR3 DNA reads as TGTGCCAGCAGCCAAGGCAGGAACACTGAAGCTTTCTTT. It translates to CASSQGRNTEAFF.

In this sample, this clone turned up once. The rearrangement joins TRBV28 to TRBJ1-6, with unresolved D. The CDR3 sequence is 13 residues long. V dropped 4 bases and J dropped 5 bases, with 6 bases sitting between them. Per the germline V gene, CDR1 is MDHEN and CDR2 is SYDVKM. The CDR3 nucleotides read TGTGCCAGCAGTTATCAGAATAATTCACCCCTCCACTTT. Protein product: CASSYQNNSPLHF.

The chain links TRBV3-1 (or the pseudogene TRBV3-2) to TRBJ1-2; TRBD1 aligns across 10 bases. Germline CDR1 LGHDT, CDR2 YNNKEL (reference sequence). The CDR3 has 15 amino acids. Trimming removed 6 bases from V and 4 bases from J; junction bases left unmatched: 8. The chain's CDR3 is CASSVGTGVSYGYTF. The CDR3 DNA reads as TGTGCCAGCAGTGTGGGGACAGGGGTATCCTATGGCTACACCTTC.

This chain joins TRBV18 and TRBJ1-1; no clear D. Germline CDR1 and CDR2: KGHSH and LQKENI. The CDR3 has 14 residues. V lost 3 bases to trimming and J lost 2 bases, with 10 bases between them. The CDR3 region is CASSPANSNTEAFF. Here the CDR3 DNA reads TGTGCCAGCTCACCTGCGAACTCAAACACTGAAGCTTTCTTT.

This chain uses TRBV5-1 with TRBJ2-5, with a weak D call TRBD2 (5 bases). Germline V gene lookup returns CDR1 SGHRS and CDR2 YFSETQ. The V gene lost 4 bases and the J gene lost 5 bases, with 15 bases spanning the gap. The CDR3 runs 14 residues. Written as DNA, the CDR3 is TGCGCCAGCAGCCTCTATGACTATGCGGAGACCCAGTACTTC. Translated: CASSLYDYAETQYF.

The rearrangement uses TRBV9 and TRBJ2-1; TRBD2 matches at 11 bases. Germline V lookup: CDR1 SGDLS, CDR2 YYNGEE. The CDR3 loop spans 15 amino acids. The J segment lost 0 bases and the V segment lost 4 bases, leaving 0 bases of the junction unmatched. The CDR3 bases are TGTGCCAGCAGCACTAGCGGGAGCTCCTACAATGAGCAGTTCTTC. Its translation: CASSTSGSSYNEQFF.

The genes are TRBV28 and TRBJ2-7, with 16 bases fitting TRBD2. The CDR3 is 18 residues long. Germline values: CDR1 MDHEN, CDR2 SYDVKM. Trimming removed 6 bases from V and 0 bases from J; junction bases left unmatched: 8. This chain's CDR3 is CASSRVGLAGGDSYEQYF. CDR3 bases: TGTGCCAGCAGCCGCGTGGGACTAGCGGGGGGGGACTCCTACGAGCAGTACTTC.

The chain has TRBV24-1 and TRBJ2-1, with TRBD2 as a possible D gene (5 bases). Germline values: CDR1 KGHDR, CDR2 SFDVKD. V was cut by 4 bases and J by 0 bases, with 21 bases left in between. The CDR3 runs 19 residues. CDR3 in DNA: TGTGCCACCAGTGACCCCAACCTGCCAACGGGATCCTCCTACAATGAGCAGTTCTTC. It specifies CATSDPNLPTGSSYNEQFF.

This clone was found a few times. The chain combines TRBV11-3 with TRBJ2-3, with 9 bases lining up with TRBD2. Looked up from germline, CDR1 is SGHNT and CDR2 is YENEEA. The CDR3 length is 18 residues. V gave up 0 bases and J gave up 3 bases; unmatched junction bases: 10. As DNA, the CDR3 is TGTGCCAGCAGCTTAGAAATGCCACTAGCGGGTGGGACAGATACGCAGTATTTT. It yields the protein CASSLEMPLAGGTDTQYF.

V is TRBV14 and J is TRBJ2-1, with D possibly TRBD2 on 6 matching bases. Germline V CDR1 and CDR2: SGHDN, FVKESK. This CDR3 contains 15 residues. V shed 3 bases and J shed 8 bases, with 17 bases lying between them. Written as DNA, the CDR3 is TGTGCCAGCAGCCACGAAGTGAGGAGGGCCCATGAGCAGTTCTTC. Its translation is CASSHEVRRAHEQFF.

The rearrangement uses TRBV2 and TRBJ1-1, with D perhaps matching TRBD1 (5 bases). Per germline, CDR1 SNHLY and CDR2 FYNNEI. The germline V and J ends were trimmed by 6 bases and 1 base, with 9 bases remaining between them. This CDR3 contains 13 residues. The CDR3 DNA reads as TGTGCCAGCAGCTTCGGACAGAACACTGAAGCTTTCTTT. It codes for CASSFGQNTEAFF. Together with reference TRBV2 and TRBJ1-1, the CDR3 gives the full variable domain: EPEVTQTPSHQVTQMGQEVILRCVPISNHLYFYWYRQILGQKVEFLVSFYNNEISEKSEIFDDQFSVERPDGSNFTLKIRSTKLEDSAMYFCASSFGQNTEAFFGQGTRLTVV.

This clone was picked up a small number of times. The V and J genes are TRBV27 and TRBJ2-5; TRBD1 is a possible D gene (5 bases). Germline V gives CDR1 MNHEY, CDR2 SMNVEV (reference sequence). CDR3 length equals 16 residues. Trimming took 5 bases from V and 0 from J, leaving 16 bases between them. CDR3 amino acids: CASSPRQPPYQETQYF. CDR3 DNA sequence: TGTGCCAGCAGTCCACGACAGCCACCGTACCAAGAGACCCAGTACTTC.

This chain connects TRBV2 to TRBJ2-1; 13 bases map to TRBD2. Germline V lookup: CDR1 SNHLY, CDR2 FYNNEI. The junction had 6 bases not matched to a gene; V was cut back by 5 bases and J by 8 bases. This CDR3 has 15 residues. CDR3 bases: TGTGCCAGCAGTTCACTAGCGGGAGGGTATGATGAGCAGTTCTTC. Translation gives CASSSLAGGYDEQFF.

The chain carries TRBV6-5 and TRBJ1-2; D remains unclear. The CDR3 runs 13 residues. V was clipped by 0 bases and J by 8 bases, with 10 bases between them. In germline, CDR1 is MNHEY, CDR2 SVGAGI. CDR3 loop: CASSYSRPGGYTF. The CDR3 nucleotides are TGTGCCAGCAGTTACTCGAGACCGGGGGGCTACACCTTC.

This clone occurred a few times. V is TRBV3-1 (or the pseudogene TRBV3-2) and J is TRBJ1-5, with D perhaps matching TRBD1 (5 bases). This CDR3 region has 12 residues. Germline CDR1 reads LGHDT; CDR2 reads YNNKEL (reference sequence). With 4 bases removed from V and 6 bases from J, the gap between germline ends came to 7 bases. The CDR3 reads CASSPQGQPQHF. CDR3 in DNA: TGTGCCAGCAGCCCTCAGGGTCAGCCCCAGCATTTT.